A selection of T cell receptor beta chains follows, all from one sample in a study of control samples from healthy donors and cancer patients. Generated by immunoSEQ multiplex PCR, the TCRdb table keeps only in-frame clones and is missing some. The sample lists some 190,000 clones, about 89% occurring once. The sequencing input was blood. These receptors all come from a man aged 30-40 years in good health. The CDR3 runs from the conserved cysteine through the conserved F or W. The D gene is left open where the match is weak. The size of a clone is reported for some rows only, either as once, few or many, or as a class for expanded clones.

cdr3_aa: CASSRLAGGGTDTQYF
cdr3_nt: TGCGCCAGCAGTCGACTAGCGGGGGGCGGGACAGATACGCAGTATTTT
d_call: TRBD2
j_call: TRBJ2-3
v_call: TRBV10-1
clone_size: .

cdr3_aa: CSVATGSNQPQHF
cdr3_nt: TGCAGCGTTGCGACCGGTAGCAATCAGCCCCAGCATTTT
d_call: .
j_call: TRBJ1-5
v_call: TRBV29-1
clone_size: .

cdr3_aa: CASGTGRTEAFF
cdr3_nt: TGTGCCAGTGGGACAGGGCGCACTGAAGCTTTCTTT
d_call: TRBD1
j_call: TRBJ1-1
v_call: TRBV12-3/TRBV12-4
clone_size: .

cdr3_aa: CASSYVALNTGELFF
cdr3_nt: TGCGCCAGCAGCTATGTAGCCCTTAACACCGGGGAGCTGTTTTTT
d_call: .
j_call: TRBJ2-2
v_call: TRBV5-1
clone_size: .

cdr3_aa: CASIRQGTEAFF
cdr3_nt: TGTGCCAGTATTCGACAGGGAACTGAAGCTTTCTTT
d_call: TRBD1
j_call: TRBJ1-1
v_call: TRBV19
clone_size: .

cdr3_aa: CSVAVNSPRDDGYTF
cdr3_nt: TGCAGCGTTGCGGTTAATAGTCCCCGGGATGATGGCTACACCTTC
d_call: .
j_call: TRBJ1-2
v_call: TRBV29-1
clone_size: .

cdr3_aa: CASTVFRDAGGYTF
cdr3_nt: TGTGCCAGCACCGTCTTCCGGGATGCGGGAGGCTACACCTTC
d_call: .
j_call: TRBJ1-2
v_call: TRBV6-6
clone_size: once

cdr3_aa: CSASLTSGQDTQYF
cdr3_nt: TGCAGTGCTAGTCTCACTAGCGGGCAGGATACGCAGTATTTT
d_call: TRBD2
j_call: TRBJ2-3
v_call: TRBV20-1
clone_size: once

cdr3_aa: CASSLGGTGVRENGYTF
cdr3_nt: TGTGCCAGCAGCCTAGGCGGGACAGGGGTTCGGGAGAATGGCTACACCTTC
d_call: TRBD1
j_call: TRBJ1-2
v_call: TRBV7-2
clone_size: .

cdr3_aa: CASSLGAEPGHEQFF
cdr3_nt: TGTGCCAGCAGCTTGGGGGCCGAACCCGGGCATGAGCAGTTCTTC
d_call: .
j_call: TRBJ2-1
v_call: TRBV5-4
clone_size: .

cdr3_aa: CATSSSVGIDEQFF
cdr3_nt: TGTGCCACCAGCTCTTCGGTCGGGATTGATGAGCAGTTCTTC
d_call: .
j_call: TRBJ2-1
v_call: TRBV15
clone_size: .

cdr3_aa: CASSTDRGRDNEQFF
cdr3_nt: TGTGCCAGTAGTACCGACAGGGGCAGAGACAATGAGCAGTTCTTC
d_call: TRBD1
j_call: TRBJ2-1
v_call: TRBV19
clone_size: .

cdr3_aa: CAISPRGDTQYF
cdr3_nt: TGTGCCATCAGTCCCCGGGGAGATACGCAGTATTTT
d_call: .
j_call: TRBJ2-3
v_call: TRBV10-3
clone_size: .

cdr3_aa: CASSRPGGGSNEKLFF
cdr3_nt: TGTGCCAGCAGCCGTCCAGGGGGCGGGAGTAATGAAAAACTGTTTTTT
d_call: TRBD1
j_call: TRBJ1-4
v_call: TRBV6-6
clone_size: .

cdr3_aa: CASSDLPGNEAFF
cdr3_nt: TGTGCCAGCAGTGACCTGCCGGGGAATGAAGCTTTCTTT
d_call: .
j_call: TRBJ1-1
v_call: TRBV6-1
clone_size: .

cdr3_aa: CASSLLGGGSYNEQFF
cdr3_nt: TGTGCCAGCAGCTTACTTGGAGGGGGGTCCTACAATGAGCAGTTCTTC
d_call: .
j_call: TRBJ2-1
v_call: TRBV7-3
clone_size: once

cdr3_aa: CASSSSRGRDTGELFF
cdr3_nt: TGTGCCAGCAGCTCATCTAGGGGGAGAGACACCGGGGAGCTGTTTTTT
d_call: .
j_call: TRBJ2-2
v_call: TRBV5-5
clone_size: .

cdr3_aa: CAWSGQGAGNTIYF
cdr3_nt: TGTGCCTGGAGTGGGCAAGGCGCTGGAAACACCATATATTTT
d_call: .
j_call: TRBJ1-3
v_call: TRBV30
clone_size: .

cdr3_aa: CASSQGVGGAEAFF
cdr3_nt: TGTGCCAGCAGCCAAGGTGTGGGGGGCGCTGAAGCTTTCTTT
d_call: .
j_call: TRBJ1-1
v_call: TRBV3-1/TRBV3-2
clone_size: .

cdr3_aa: CASSIGEEQYF
cdr3_nt: TGTGCCAGCAGCATCGGTGAGGAGCAGTACTTC
d_call: .
j_call: TRBJ2-7
v_call: TRBV3-1/TRBV3-2
clone_size: .